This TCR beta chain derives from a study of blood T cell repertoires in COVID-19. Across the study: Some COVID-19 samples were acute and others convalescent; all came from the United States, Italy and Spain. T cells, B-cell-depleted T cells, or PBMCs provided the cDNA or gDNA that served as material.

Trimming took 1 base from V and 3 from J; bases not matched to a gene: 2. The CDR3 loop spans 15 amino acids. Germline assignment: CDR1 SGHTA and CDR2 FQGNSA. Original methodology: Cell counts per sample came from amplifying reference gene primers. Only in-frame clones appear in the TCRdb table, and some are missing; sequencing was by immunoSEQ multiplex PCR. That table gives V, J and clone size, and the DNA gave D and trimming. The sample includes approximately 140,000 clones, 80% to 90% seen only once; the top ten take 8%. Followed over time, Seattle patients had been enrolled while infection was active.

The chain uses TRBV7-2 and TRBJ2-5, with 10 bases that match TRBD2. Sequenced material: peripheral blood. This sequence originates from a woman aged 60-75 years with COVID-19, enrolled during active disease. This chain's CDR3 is CASSLGTSGEETQYF. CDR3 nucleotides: TGTGCCAGCAGCTTAGGGACTAGCGGAGAAGAGACCCAGTACTTC.